What follows is one T cell receptor beta chain and its context. Stated time point: pretreatment peripheral blood. This sample was included in a study of PD-L1 blockade in urothelial cancer. About the study: A median of about 140,000 T cells was found in the blood samples.

Some clones are missing from TCRdb's copy, which holds only in-frame ones; the method was immunoSEQ multiplex PCR. Counted here are about 50,000 clones, roughly four fifths occurring once; the ten biggest clones make up over 3%. The CDR3 consists of 15 residues. V dropped 4 bases and J dropped 4; count of bases not matched to a gene: 2. Germline values: CDR1 MNHNS, CDR2 SASEGT. The sequenced sample was PBMCs, obtained around atezolizumab (anti-PD-L1) treatment. The sequence was collected from a man between 65 and 80 years old with urothelial cancer. The chain joins TRBV6-1 to TRBJ2-1; TRBD2 agrees at 12 bases. CDR3 sequence reads: CASSAGTSGYNEQFF. The CDR3 DNA sequence: TGTGCCAGCAGTGCCGGGACTAGCGGGTACAATGAGCAGTTCTTC.